Listed here are 19 T cell receptor beta chains from one sample, sequenced in a study of cytomegalovirus exposure and HLA in healthy donors. PCR involved 60 Vbeta and 13 Jbeta primers. This table comes from immunoSEQ multiplex PCR, and its TCRdb copy is limited to in-frame clones, with some not included. The table has 150,000 to 190,000 clones, roughly 80% seen once. The sequenced sample was PBMCs. The source is a man between 18 and 29 years old in good health and CMV-seronegative.

This clone has just a few counts. This chain connects TRBV19 to TRBJ1-2, with TRBD1 matching over 7 bases. CDR3 size: 15 residues. From germline, CDR1 is LNHDA and CDR2 SQIVND (reference sequence). The V and J ends lost 4 bases and 8 bases, in that order; junction bases with no gene match: 13. The CDR3 nucleotides read TGTGCCAGTAGTAGTATACAGGGGACTGTAAGGGGCTACACCTTC. Encoded protein: CASSSIQGTVRGYTF.

The V call is TRBV27, the J call TRBJ2-2; 7 bases match TRBD2. CDR3 length: 14 residues. J gave up 7 bases and V 2 bases, and 4 bases lay outside the gene matches. Germline-derived CDR1 and CDR2 are MNHEY and SMNVEV (reference sequence). CDR3 loop: CASSLGGEGGELFF. CDR3 DNA sequence: TGTGCCAGCAGTTTAGGAGGGGAGGGCGGGGAGCTGTTTTTT.

This clone turned up a few times. The chain combines TRBV29-1 with TRBJ2-7; possibly TRBD1 for D (7 bases). Per the germline V gene, CDR1 is SQVTM and CDR2 is ANQGSEA. V lost 4 bases and J lost 0, with 10 bases in between. CDR3 length: 13 amino acids. CDR3 DNA sequence: TGCAGCGTTGCAGGGGGGACCTCCTACGAGCAGTACTTC. This translates into CSVAGGTSYEQYF.

V usage is TRBV4-1 and J usage is TRBJ2-1; 8 bases fit TRBD2. The J segment lost 5 bases and the V segment lost 4 bases, leaving 7 bases of the junction unmatched. This CDR3 has 15 amino acids. Germline values: CDR1 MGHRA, CDR2 YSYEKL. The CDR3 sequence: CASSPTMGLDNEQFF. DNA for the CDR3: TGCGCCAGCAGCCCCACAATGGGACTAGACAATGAGCAGTTCTTC.

This chain uses TRBV5-8 with TRBJ2-5, with D tentatively TRBD2 (5 bases). This CDR3 is built from 10 residues. CDR1 is SGHTS and CDR2 is YDEGEE in the germline V gene. V was shortened by 6 bases and J by 7 bases, with 7 bases between the two germline ends. The DNA for the CDR3 is TGTGCCAGCACCGAGGGGACCCAGTACTTC. It codes for CASTEGTQYF.

The rearrangement uses TRBV29-1 and TRBJ1-1; TRBD1 might be the D (6 bases). The V and J ends lost 5 bases and 6 bases respectively, with 10 bases between them. CDR1 is SQVTM and CDR2 is ANQGSEA in the germline V gene. CDR3 length equals 11 residues. Here the CDR3 reads CSVPYRAEAFF. The CDR3 bases are TGCAGCGTTCCCTACAGGGCTGAAGCTTTCTTT. Combining the CDR3 with reference TRBV29-1 and TRBJ1-1 gives the whole variable domain SAVISQKPSRDICQRGTSLTIQCQVDSQVTMMFWYRQQPGQSLTLIATANQGSEATYESGFVIDKFPISRPNLTFSTLTVSNMSPEDSSIYLCSVPYRAEAFFGQGTRLTVV.

The chain links TRBV6-1 to TRBJ1-2; the D is unclear. V lost 4 bases, J lost 4 bases, and 16 bases lay in between. The CDR3 is 15 residues long. Per the germline V gene, CDR1 is MNHNS and CDR2 is SASEGT. The CDR3 bases are TGTGCCAGCAGTGCCCGCCAACGGCGGCTCTATGGCTACACCTTC. Protein sequence: CASSARQRRLYGYTF.

The rearrangement joins TRBV7-2 to TRBJ1-4; D not certain. The ends were cut back, 5 bases at V and 8 bases at J, with 21 bases in the middle. Per germline, CDR1 SGHTA and CDR2 FQGNSA. The CDR3 spans 16 residues. CDR3 coding DNA: TGTGCCAGCAGCCTTCAACCGTTCGGGGTCGAAGAAAAACTGTTTTTT. Translating it yields CASSLQPFGVEEKLFF.

This clone was detected a few times. V gene TRBV4-3 combines with J gene TRBJ2-7, with a possible D match to TRBD2 (5 bases). CDR1 and CDR2 from the germline V gene are LGHNA and YSLEER. With 0 bases removed from V and 2 bases from J, the gap between germline ends came to 17 bases. The length of the CDR3 is 17 residues. This CDR3 reads CASSQDNTRRQTYEQYF. DNA of the CDR3: TGCGCCAGCAGCCAAGATAATACCCGGAGGCAAACCTACGAGCAGTACTTC.

The rearrangement uses TRBV4-1 and TRBJ2-1; 9 bases match TRBD1. Germline-derived CDR1 and CDR2 are MGHRA and YSYEKL. The CDR3 runs to 15 residues. V trimming: 6 bases; J trimming: 8 bases; junction bases outside the gene matches: 11. This CDR3 is CASRPQGASGDEQFF. The CDR3 region has the DNA TGCGCCAGCAGACCACAGGGGGCATCGGGGGATGAGCAGTTCTTC.

This clone was observed a handful of times. J is TRBJ2-2 and V is TRBV30, with D maybe TRBD2 (5 bases). This CDR3 region has 13 residues. The germline CDR1 and CDR2 sequences are GTSNPN and SVGIG (reference sequence). V lost 3 bases and J 1 base, leaving 6 bases between the germline ends. The CDR3 bases are TGTGCCTGGAGGAGGGTGAACACCGGGGAGCTGTTTTTT. Protein product: CAWRRVNTGELFF.

This sequence joins TRBV6-5 and TRBJ2-7, with D possibly being TRBD2 (5 bases). This CDR3 is built from 14 residues. Germline CDR1 and CDR2: MNHEY and SVGAGI. Trimming stripped 2 bases from V and 3 bases from J, with 11 bases between. In DNA, the CDR3 is TGTGCCAGCAGTTACCGCGGACTTAACTACGAGCAGTACTTC. Translation: CASSYRGLNYEQYF.

The chain carries TRBV6-1 and TRBJ1-1, with a weak D call TRBD1 (6 bases). CDR3 length: 15 amino acids. Between the trimmed V and J ends, which lost 5 bases and 1 base, there was a span of 14 bases. The V gene's germline CDR1 is MNHNS and CDR2 SASEGT. The CDR3 region has the DNA TGTGCCAGCAGTCTTGGGGCAGGGGAGAACACTGAAGCTTTCTTT. Encoded protein: CASSLGAGENTEAFF.

A remark on this clone: One junction end disagrees with the germline gene, perhaps due to a read error. The chain is built from TRBV7-9 and TRBJ1-3, with D possibly matching TRBD1 (6 bases). Germline V CDR1 and CDR2: SEHNR, FQNEAQ (reference sequence). The CDR3 consists of 14 residues. The DNA of the CDR3 is TGTTCCAGCAGCGTAACAGGGTTTGGAAACACCATATATTTT. Translating gives CSSSVTGFGNTIYF. The entire variable domain, with the rest obtained from reference TRBV7-9 and TRBJ1-3, is as follows: DTGVSQNPRHKITKRGQNVTFRCDPISEHNRLYWYRQTLGQGPEFLTYFQNEAQLEKSRLLSDRFSAERPKGSFSTLEIQRTEQGDSAMYLCSSSVTGFGNTIYFGEGSWLTVV.

The CDR3 protein is CASSYSGGGDEQYF. The CDR3 DNA is TGTGCCAGCAGTTATTCGGGGGGCGGGGACGAGCAGTACTTC. The genes are TRBV6-5 and TRBJ2-7, with D perhaps matching TRBD2 (7 bases). This CDR3 contains 14 residues. Germline CDR1 reads MNHEY; CDR2 reads SVGAGI. Deletions cut 3 bases from V and 5 bases from J, with 14 bases between.

The gene calls are TRBV5-4 and TRBJ2-1; 7 bases match TRBD2. After removal of 4 bases from V and 5 bases from J, the junction contained 12 bases not matched to a gene. This CDR3 contains 16 residues. CDR1 SGHNT and CDR2 YYREEE come from the germline V gene (reference sequence). This CDR3 reads CASSPAWGRADNEQFF. The DNA of the CDR3 is TGTGCCAGCAGCCCCGCTTGGGGGAGGGCGGACAATGAGCAGTTCTTC.

This clone has more than one count but fewer than ten. The rearrangement uses TRBV6-5 and TRBJ2-1; 10 positions match TRBD2. Per germline, CDR1 MNHEY and CDR2 SVGAGI. This CDR3 region has 15 residues. J was trimmed by 7 bases and V by 1 base; bases with no gene match: 4. Here the CDR3 reads CASSYWASGSNEQFF. The CDR3 DNA reads as TGTGCCAGCAGTTACTGGGCTAGCGGGAGTAATGAGCAGTTCTTC.

The chain has TRBV4-1 and TRBJ1-2; D remains unclear. The CDR3 runs 12 residues. The germline V and J ends were trimmed by 1 base and 13 bases, with 13 bases remaining between them. The V gene's germline CDR1 is MGHRA and CDR2 YSYEKL. The CDR3 region has the DNA TGCGCCAGCAGCCAAGTCTCAGGAGCGGGCACCTTC. The encoded protein is CASSQVSGAGTF.

The chain combines TRBV27 with TRBJ2-7; the match to TRBD1 covers 12 bases. V was pared by 8 bases and J by 7 bases, with 6 bases of the junction left unmatched. This CDR3 spans 13 amino acids. Germline CDR1 and CDR2: MNHEY and SMNVEV (reference sequence). CDR3 nucleotides: TGTGCCAGCTGGGGGACAGGGGGCCTAGAGCAGTACTTC. Its protein product is CASWGTGGLEQYF.